A single sample gave rise to the 12 T cell receptor beta chains below, sequenced in a study of CD8 T cells in Susac syndrome. Reverse transcription of about 0.5 to 1 ug RNA was carried out with random hexamers. TCRdb ran MiXCR on the immunoSEQ multiplex PCR reads and lists one entry per CDR3 protein. Found here are around 280,000 distinct CDR3 sequences, roughly 84% of them singletons; the top ten hold 0.11%. Source material: CD8+ T cells from PBMCs. The source of these receptors is a human donor with multiple sclerosis.

In this sample, this clonotype turned up once. V gene TRBV28 combines with J gene TRBJ2-5, with 10 bases matching TRBD2. The CDR3 length is 18 residues. The V segment lost 8 bases and the J segment 1 base; nucleotides outside the gene matches: 16. Germline CDR1 reads MDHEN; CDR2 reads SYDVKM. The CDR3 reads CASCDTGALAGGQETQYF. As DNA, the CDR3 is TGTGCCAGCTGTGACACGGGGGCATTAGCGGGAGGCCAAGAGACCCAGTACTTC.

The CDR3 sequence is CASSDTLLYNEQFF. In nucleotides, the CDR3 is TGTGCCAGTAGTGACACCCTCCTATACAATGAGCAGTTCTTC. The chain couples TRBV19 to TRBJ2-1; no firm D call. CDR1 and CDR2 from the germline V gene are LNHDA and SQIVND (reference sequence). Between the trimmed V and J ends, which lost 5 bases and 4 bases, there was a span of 12 bases. There are 14 residues in the CDR3.

As DNA, the CDR3 is TGTGCCTGGAGTGCGACAGGGGGCACAGATACGCAGTATTTT. This encodes CAWSATGGTDTQYF. V and J are TRBV30 and TRBJ2-3, with 8 bases lining up with TRBD1. The germline V gene has CDR1 GTSNPN and CDR2 SVGIG (reference sequence). V shed 1 base and J 1 base; nucleotides not matched to a gene: 1. The CDR3 contains 14 residues. Together with reference TRBV30 and TRBJ2-3, the CDR3 gives the full variable domain: SQTIHQWPATLVQPVGSPLSLECTVEGTSNPNLYWYRQAAGRGLQLLFYSVGIGQISSEVPQNLSASRPQDRQFILSSKKLLLSDSGFYLCAWSATGGTDTQYFGPGTRLTVL.

The chain recombines TRBV13 with TRBJ2-7, with D perhaps matching TRBD2 (5 bases). CDR3 length: 14 residues. Trimming left V 1 base short and J 3 bases short, with 10 bases between. Germline V gene data show CDR1 as PRHDT and CDR2 as FYEKMQ (reference sequence). The CDR3 region has the DNA TGTGCCAGCAGCTTAGACGGGATGGGCTACGAGCAGTACTTC. Amino acids: CASSLDGMGYEQYF. Filled out from reference TRBV13 and TRBJ2-7, the complete variable domain reads AAGVIQSPRHLIKEKRETATLKCYPIPRHDTVYWYQQGPGQDPQFLISFYEKMQSDKGSIPDRFSAQQFSDYHSELNMSSLELGDSALYFCASSLDGMGYEQYFGPGTRLTVT.

This chain uses TRBV5-1 with TRBJ1-4; D gene uncertain. The V gene's germline CDR1 is SGHRS and CDR2 YFSETQ. Trimming pared 0 bases from V and 3 bases from J, leaving 9 bases between. This CDR3 contains 15 residues. Here the CDR3 DNA reads TGCGCCAGCAGCTTGGAATCGACTTCTAATGAAAAACTGTTTTTT. This codes for CASSLESTSNEKLFF.

The chain employs TRBV5-1 and TRBJ2-5; TRBD1 matches 8 bases. The CDR3 consists of 16 residues. The germline V gene encodes CDR1 SGHRS and CDR2 YFSETQ. Germline trimming cut 4 bases from V and 7 bases from J; bases unmatched to any gene: 15. CDR3 DNA sequence: TGCGCCAGCAGCACCCTCAGGACAGGGCTAGGGGGGACCCAGTACTTC. Its translation is CASSTLRTGLGGTQYF. Full variable domain (missing parts from reference TRBV5-1 and TRBJ2-5): KAGVTQTPRYLIKTRGQQVTLSCSPISGHRSVSWYQQTPGQGLQFLFEYFSETQRNKGNFPGRFSGRQFSNSRSEMNVSTLELGDSALYLCASSTLRTGLGGTQYFGPGTRLLVL.

In its sample, this clonotype was seen a few times. V usage is TRBV24-1 and J usage is TRBJ2-7; no definite D call. CDR3 size: 17 residues. V lost 3 bases, J lost 2 bases, and 19 bases lay in between. Germline V lookup: CDR1 KGHDR, CDR2 SFDVKD. The CDR3 spells CATSDPVRATGPYEQYF. CDR3 coding DNA: TGTGCCACCAGTGATCCGGTTCGTGCGACGGGTCCCTACGAGCAGTACTTC.

The V call is TRBV7-8, the J call TRBJ1-5, with TRBD1 matching 10 bases. After removal of 1 base from V and 0 bases from J, the junction contained 3 bases not matched to a gene. Germline V CDR1 and CDR2: SGHVS, FQNEAQ. The CDR3 has 17 amino acids. CDR3 protein: CASSLGTGGYSNQPQHF. CDR3 bases: TGTGCCAGCAGCTTAGGGACAGGGGGATATAGCAATCAGCCCCAGCATTTT. Drawing the rest from reference TRBV7-8 and TRBJ1-5, the complete variable domain is GAGVSQSPRYKVAKRGQDVALRCDPISGHVSLFWYQQALGQGPEFLTYFQNEAQLDKSGLPSDRFFAERPEGSVSTLKIQRTQQEDSAVYLCASSLGTGGYSNQPQHFGDGTRLSIL.

This chain links TRBV28 with TRBJ2-1; D might be TRBD1 (5 bases). Germline V gene sequence: CDR1 MDHEN, CDR2 SYDVKM. V lost 4 bases and J lost 3, with 16 bases in between. This CDR3 is built from 16 residues. CDR3 protein: CASSSAQGNVYNEQFF. In nucleotides, the CDR3 is TGTGCCAGCAGTTCCGCGCAGGGCAATGTCTACAATGAGCAGTTCTTC.

The rearrangement joins TRBV9 to TRBJ1-1, with D maybe TRBD1 (6 bases). Germline lookup yields CDR1 SGDLS and CDR2 YYNGEE. Trimming stripped 3 bases from V and 5 bases from J, with 20 bases between. This CDR3 spans 16 amino acids. The CDR3 spells CASSGVGEQGRTEAFF. As DNA, the CDR3 is TGTGCCAGCAGCGGGGTAGGCGAGCAGGGGCGAACTGAAGCTTTCTTT.

This sequence joins TRBV20-1 and TRBJ2-7; D is unresolved. The CDR3 is made up of 13 amino acids. CDR1 is DFQATT, CDR2 SNEGSKA, per germline (reference sequence). V lost 4 bases, J lost 6 bases, and 16 bases lay in between. The CDR3 region is CSATGDDSCEQYF. DNA of the CDR3: TGCAGTGCTACCGGAGACGATTCATGCGAGCAGTACTTC.

CDR3 DNA: TGTGCCAGCAGTTTAAGCAGGGGGCAAGAGACCCAGTACTTC. It translates to CASSLSRGQETQYF. The chain employs TRBV27 and TRBJ2-5; 7 positions match TRBD1. CDR1 is MNHEY and CDR2 is SMNVEV in the germline V gene (reference sequence). V was clipped by 2 bases and J by 2 bases; unmatched bases: 2. The CDR3 sequence is 14 residues long.